This T cell receptor (beta chain) was profiled in a study of cytomegalovirus exposure and HLA in healthy donors. Study-wide results and limits: Apart from CMV serostatus, no immune exposure information was available. Cytomegalovirus status was reportedly diagnosed by the classifier with high sensitivity and specificity.

The primer mix had 60 Vbeta and 13 Jbeta primers. The data were produced by immunoSEQ multiplex PCR, yet TCRdb's version contains in-frame clones alone and is incomplete. The sample lists some 120,000 clones, 85% to 90% occurring once. Points on this clone: No antigen is known for it.

The J segment lost 2 bases and the V segment lost 6 bases, leaving 12 bases of the junction unmatched. The CDR3 loop spans 17 amino acids. Germline V CDR1 and CDR2: MNHEY, SMNVEV (reference sequence). Sequenced sample: PBMCs. The clonotype comes from a young woman in good health and CMV-seropositive. The rearrangement joins TRBV27 to TRBJ1-3; 8 bases align to TRBD1. The CDR3 protein is CASRSLDRGATGNTIYF. The CDR3 DNA reads TGTGCCAGCAGGTCACTCGACAGGGGAGCAACTGGAAACACCATATATTTT.